This TCR beta chain was recovered during a study of chemoradiotherapy in HPV16-positive cancers. Whole-study context: Candidate HPV-specific clones and shared TCR motifs came from a couple of HPV16-positive patients. Points from the study as a whole: HPV-responsive T-cell expansion during chemoradiotherapy was linked to improved recurrence-free survival in HPV16-positive patients.

The assay was immunoSEQ multiplex PCR, and TCRdb's table has in-frame clones only and misses some. The profile shows some 9,700 clones, roughly 75% of them singletons. Samples were taken several times over chemoradiotherapy. Trimming took off 4 bases at V and 4 bases at J, with 20 bases between the two ends. Germline V CDR1 and CDR2: SGHRS, YFSETQ. CDR3 length: 16 residues. Note on this clone: Its antigen is currently unknown.

The chain carries TRBV5-1 and TRBJ1-1, with D possibly matching TRBD1 (5 bases). The source is a human donor with HPV-associated anogenital cancer. The biological material was taken from a patient who underwent chemoradiotherapy. The CDR3 region has the DNA TGCGCCAGCAGCCTAAATGGGGGGGTAGCGATCACTGAAGCTTTCTTT. Its protein product is CASSLNGGVAITEAFF.